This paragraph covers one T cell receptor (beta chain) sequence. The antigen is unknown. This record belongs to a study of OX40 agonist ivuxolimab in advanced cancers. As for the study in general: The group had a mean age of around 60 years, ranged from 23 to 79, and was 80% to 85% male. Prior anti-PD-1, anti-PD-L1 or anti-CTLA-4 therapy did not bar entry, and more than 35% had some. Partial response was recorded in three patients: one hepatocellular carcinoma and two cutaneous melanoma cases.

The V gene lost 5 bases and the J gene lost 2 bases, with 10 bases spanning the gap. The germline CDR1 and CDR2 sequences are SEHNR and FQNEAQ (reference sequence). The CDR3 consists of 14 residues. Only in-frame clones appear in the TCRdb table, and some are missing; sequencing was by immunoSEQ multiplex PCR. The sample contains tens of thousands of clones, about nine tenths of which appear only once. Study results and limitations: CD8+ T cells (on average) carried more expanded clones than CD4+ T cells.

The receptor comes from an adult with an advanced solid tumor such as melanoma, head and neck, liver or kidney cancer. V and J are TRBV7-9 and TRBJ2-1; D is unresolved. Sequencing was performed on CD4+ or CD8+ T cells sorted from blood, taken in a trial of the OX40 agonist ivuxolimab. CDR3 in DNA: TGTGCCAGCAGCCACCCGGAGCCCTACAATGAGCAGTTCTTC. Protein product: CASSHPEPYNEQFF.